The clone carrying this T cell receptor beta chain has a single count. In the original analysis: Reference gene primer amplification yielded estimated nucleated cell counts. The method was immunoSEQ multiplex PCR; TCRdb's version includes in-frame clones alone and lacks a portion of them. The DNA gave D and trimming, while V, J and clone size come from that table. The table has more than 200,000 clones, around 78% seen once. This entry comes from a study of blood T cell repertoires in COVID-19. The wider study: Sites across the United States, Italy and Spain contributed samples from acute and convalescent COVID-19.

With 0 bases removed from V and 3 bases from J, the gap between germline ends came to 11 bases. The V gene's germline CDR1 is MGHRA and CDR2 YSYEKL. This CDR3 comprises 16 residues. V is TRBV4-1 and J is TRBJ1-4; D is ambiguous. The TCR originated in a woman in her 70s with active or convalescent COVID-19. Sample: peripheral blood. The CDR3 sequence: CASSQDSRASNEKLFF. For the CDR3, the DNA is TGCGCCAGCAGCCAAGATTCAAGAGCTTCTAATGAAAAACTGTTTTTT.